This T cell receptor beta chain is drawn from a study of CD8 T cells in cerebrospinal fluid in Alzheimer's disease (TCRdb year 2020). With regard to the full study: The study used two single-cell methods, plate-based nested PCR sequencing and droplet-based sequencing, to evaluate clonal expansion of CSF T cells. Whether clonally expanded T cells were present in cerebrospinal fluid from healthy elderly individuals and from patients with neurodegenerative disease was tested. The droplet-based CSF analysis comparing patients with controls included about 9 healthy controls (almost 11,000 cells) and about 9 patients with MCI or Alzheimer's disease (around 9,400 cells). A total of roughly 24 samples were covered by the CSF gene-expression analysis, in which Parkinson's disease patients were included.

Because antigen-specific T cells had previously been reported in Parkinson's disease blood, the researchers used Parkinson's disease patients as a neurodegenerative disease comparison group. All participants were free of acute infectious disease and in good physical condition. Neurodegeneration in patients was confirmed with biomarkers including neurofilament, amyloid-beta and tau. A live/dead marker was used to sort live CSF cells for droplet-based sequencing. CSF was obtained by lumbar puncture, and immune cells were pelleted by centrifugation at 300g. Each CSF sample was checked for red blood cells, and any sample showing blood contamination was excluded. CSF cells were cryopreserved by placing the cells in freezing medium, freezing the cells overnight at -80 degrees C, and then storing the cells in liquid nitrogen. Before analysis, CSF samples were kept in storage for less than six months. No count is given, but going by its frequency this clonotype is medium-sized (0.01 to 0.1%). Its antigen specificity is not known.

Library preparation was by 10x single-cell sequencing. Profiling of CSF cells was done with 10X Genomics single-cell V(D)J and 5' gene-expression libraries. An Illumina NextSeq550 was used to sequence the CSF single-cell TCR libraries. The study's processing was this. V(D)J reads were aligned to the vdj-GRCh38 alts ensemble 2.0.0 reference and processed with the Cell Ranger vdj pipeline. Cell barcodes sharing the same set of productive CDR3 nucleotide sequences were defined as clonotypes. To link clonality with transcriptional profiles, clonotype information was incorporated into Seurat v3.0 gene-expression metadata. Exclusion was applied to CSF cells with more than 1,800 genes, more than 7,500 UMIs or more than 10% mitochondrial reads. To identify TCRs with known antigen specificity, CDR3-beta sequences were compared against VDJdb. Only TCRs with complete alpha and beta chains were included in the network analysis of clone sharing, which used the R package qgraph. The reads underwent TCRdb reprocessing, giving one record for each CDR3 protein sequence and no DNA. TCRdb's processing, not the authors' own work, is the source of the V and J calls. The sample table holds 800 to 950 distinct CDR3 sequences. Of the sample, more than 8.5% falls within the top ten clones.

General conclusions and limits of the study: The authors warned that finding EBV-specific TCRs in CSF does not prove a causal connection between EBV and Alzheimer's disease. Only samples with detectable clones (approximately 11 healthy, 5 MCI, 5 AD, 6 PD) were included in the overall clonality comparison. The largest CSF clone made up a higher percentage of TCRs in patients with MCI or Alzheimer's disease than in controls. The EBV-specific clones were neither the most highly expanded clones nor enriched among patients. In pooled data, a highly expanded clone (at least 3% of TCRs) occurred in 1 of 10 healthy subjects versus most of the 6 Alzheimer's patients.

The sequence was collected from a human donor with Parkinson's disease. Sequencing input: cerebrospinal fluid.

The CDR3 region: CSATYPGTGRGNTIYF. The receptor chain draws on TRBV20-1 and TRBJ1-3; TCRdb proposes TRBD1, but this gene call is untestable without DNA. The CDR3 sequence holds 16 residues, the cysteine and phenylalanine included. The record lacks a DNA sequence. Via the germline V gene (reference sequence), CDR1 is DFQATT and CDR2 SNEGSKA.